This T cell receptor beta chain was recovered during a study of blood T cells in healthy people across ages. Findings and caveats of the study: PBMCs that were unsorted prevented a conclusive naive versus antigen-experienced comparison.

A remark on this clonotype: No antigen is known for it.

The V end was cut by 3 bases, the J end by 5 bases, with 11 bases between. Germline assignment: CDR1 SGHRS and CDR2 YFSETQ. The CDR3 contains 13 residues. A second PCR, run for roughly 7 to 11 cycles, used a sample-barcoded 5' primer plus a J-beta primer mix. TCRdb reprocessed the 5' RACE reads via MiXCR and lists one record per CDR3 protein. The sample holds over 1.5 million distinct CDR3 sequences, approximately 50% seen once. This clonotype originated in a woman aged 40 to 50 in good health. The rearrangement uses TRBV5-1 and TRBJ1-1; D unclear. Input material: blood. CDR3 sequence reads: CASSSTRGTEAFF. DNA of the CDR3: TGCGCCAGCAGCTCAACCCGAGGGACTGAAGCTTTCTTT.